What follows are 11 T cell receptor beta chains derived from one specimen sequenced in a study of cytomegalovirus exposure and HLA in healthy donors. Both 60 Vbeta primers and 13 Jbeta primers went into the PCR. Libraries were prepared by immunoSEQ multiplex PCR; TCRdb keeps only in-frame clonotypes and omits some of them. The specimen's table records 80,000 or so clones. Sequenced input: PBMCs. The receptors stem from a man aged 50 to 59 in good health and CMV-seropositive.

The V call is TRBV7-2, the J call TRBJ1-5; D remains unclear. V lost 4 bases, J lost 3 bases, and 13 bases lay in between. Germline-derived CDR1 and CDR2 are SGHTA and FQGNSA. This CDR3 comprises 15 residues. CDR3 sequence: CASSSSTGDNQPQHF. CDR3 DNA sequence: TGTGCCAGCAGCTCCTCGACGGGAGACAATCAGCCCCAGCATTTT.

The rearrangement links TRBV14 to TRBJ2-2, with 8 bases matching TRBD2. The CDR3 runs 15 residues. Looked up from germline, CDR1 is SGHDN and CDR2 is FVKESK. J gave up 3 bases and V 4 bases, and 4 bases lay outside the gene matches. The CDR3 region is CASSPERGYTGELFF. In nucleotides, the CDR3 is TGTGCCAGCAGCCCCGAGCGGGGGTACACCGGGGAGCTGTTTTTT.

The V gene is TRBV13, the J gene TRBJ2-2; possibly TRBD2 for D (6 bases). Trimming removed 6 bases from V and 6 bases from J, with 14 bases in between. Germline CDR1 is PRHDT and CDR2 is FYEKMQ (reference sequence). The CDR3 runs 14 residues. The CDR3 reads CASSFSTGAGELFF. The CDR3 DNA reads as TGTGCCAGCAGTTTTAGCACGGGGGCCGGGGAGCTGTTTTTT. Drawing the rest from reference TRBV13 and TRBJ2-2, the complete variable domain is AAGVIQSPRHLIKEKRETATLKCYPIPRHDTVYWYQQGPGQDPQFLISFYEKMQSDKGSIPDRFSAQQFSDYHSELNMSSLELGDSALYFCASSFSTGAGELFFGEGSRLTVL.

The chain carries TRBV19 and TRBJ2-5; D is perhaps TRBD2 (5 bases). The CDR3 is 13 residues long. Germline-derived CDR1 and CDR2 are LNHDA and SQIVND (reference sequence). The V end lost 4 bases, the J end lost 5 bases, and 11 bases lay between the germline ends. CDR3 sequence reads: CASSTGVLETQYF. The CDR3, as DNA: TGTGCCAGTAGTACCGGGGTCCTGGAGACCCAGTACTTC.

This chain links TRBV7-8 with TRBJ1-2; tentative D call: TRBD1 (5 bases). The V end was cut by 5 bases, the J end by 2 bases, with 9 bases between. From germline, CDR1 is SGHVS and CDR2 FQNEAQ. The length of the CDR3 is 13 residues. The CDR3 nucleotides read TGTGCCAGCAGCCTCAGGGCAAACTATGGCTACACCTTC. It yields the protein CASSLRANYGYTF. The complete variable domain, with remaining parts taken from reference TRBV7-8 and TRBJ1-2, reads GAGVSQSPRYKVAKRGQDVALRCDPISGHVSLFWYQQALGQGPEFLTYFQNEAQLDKSGLPSDRFFAERPEGSVSTLKIQRTQQEDSAVYLCASSLRANYGYTFGSGTRLTVV.

The rearrangement links TRBV18 to TRBJ2-7; D is uncertain. The germline V and J ends were trimmed by 4 bases and 3 bases, with 10 bases remaining between them. Germline-derived CDR1 and CDR2 are KGHSH and LQKENI. This CDR3 has 13 amino acids. The CDR3 here is CASSLEQLYEQYF. In DNA, the CDR3 is TGTGCCAGCTCACTAGAACAGCTCTACGAGCAGTACTTC.

The rearrangement links TRBV6-1 to TRBJ2-1, with 9 positions matching TRBD2. The CDR3 extends over 12 amino acids. V gave up 11 bases and J gave up 6 bases; unmatched junction bases: 5. CDR1 and CDR2 from the germline V gene are MNHNS and SASEGT. The CDR3 sequence: CAGGGVFNEQFF. CDR3 coding DNA: TGTGCCGGCGGGGGGGTCTTCAATGAGCAGTTCTTC.

This chain joins TRBV10-3 and TRBJ2-3; tentative D call: TRBD2 (5 bases). This CDR3 region has 14 residues. V was cut by 4 bases and J by 1 base, with 9 bases left in between. CDR1 is ENHRY and CDR2 is SYGVKD in the germline V gene. CDR3: CAISGRQGTDTQYF. The CDR3 nucleotides read TGTGCCATCAGTGGGAGGCAGGGCACAGATACGCAGTATTTT.

The chain carries TRBV4-1 and TRBJ1-6; tentatively, D is TRBD1 (6 bases). The CDR3 runs 15 residues. The germline V gene has CDR1 MGHRA and CDR2 YSYEKL. Trimming took 0 bases from V and 6 from J, leaving 9 bases between them. The CDR3 nucleotides are TGCGCCAGCAGCCAAGATTTCAGGGGTAATTCACCCCTCCACTTT. Translation: CASSQDFRGNSPLHF.

The rearrangement links TRBV6-1 to TRBJ1-5; D possibly corresponds to TRBD1 (5 bases). V lost 4 bases to trimming and J lost 3 bases, with 7 bases between them. CDR1 is MNHNS, CDR2 SASEGT, per germline. The CDR3 runs 13 residues. The CDR3, as DNA: TGTGCCAGCAGTGGACAGATCAATCAGCCCCAGCATTTT. Translated: CASSGQINQPQHF.

This chain joins TRBV7-2 and TRBJ2-3; 8 nucleotides line up with TRBD2. Germline CDR1 is SGHTA and CDR2 is FQGNSA. After removal of 10 bases from V and 4 bases from J, the junction contained 13 bases not matched to a gene. CDR3 length equals 15 residues. CDR3 protein: CATSDSGRSADTQYF. Written as DNA, the CDR3 is TGTGCCACCTCGGACAGCGGGAGAAGCGCAGATACGCAGTATTTT.